These 8 T cell receptor beta chains originate from one sample sequenced in a study of identical twins. TCRdb reanalysed the 5' RACE reads using MiXCR and keeps one entry per CDR3 protein. The top ten hold roughly 1.6% of the sample, which has about 900,000 distinct CDR3 sequences, 12% seen once. The same specimen was also included in a second study, on yellow fever vaccine responses in identical twins.

The source material was PBMCs. The receptors originated from a woman aged 18-29 years in good health.

V and J are TRBV27 and TRBJ2-7; TRBD1 is a possible D gene (6 bases). Germline V lookup: CDR1 MNHEY, CDR2 SMNVEV (reference sequence). Trimming stripped 6 bases from V and 0 bases from J, with 15 bases between. This CDR3 contains 15 residues. CDR3 loop: CASRQTGPSSYEQYV. CDR3 in DNA: TGTGCCAGCAGACAGACAGGCCCCAGCTCCTACGAGCAGTACGTC.

Only one count was recorded for this clonotype. This sequence joins TRBV4-1 and TRBJ2-4; a weak D match, TRBD2 (6 bases). Germline CDR1 MGHRA, CDR2 YSYEKL. With 0 bases removed from V and 0 bases from J, the gap between germline ends came to 12 bases. The CDR3 is made up of 17 amino acids. CDR3 coding DNA: TGCGCCAGCAGCCAAGATCCGGGAGTCCCAGCCAAAAACATTCAGTACTTC. Translating gives CASSQDPGVPAKNIQYF.

This clonotype has just one count. The rearrangement links TRBV7-9 to TRBJ2-7, with TRBD2 matching 7 bases. Germline values: CDR1 SEHNR, CDR2 FQNEAQ (reference sequence). The CDR3 is 16 residues long. The trim removed 2 bases at V and 1 base at J, leaving 8 bases unmatched. CDR3 nucleotide sequence: TGTGCCAGCAGCTTATCGCGGCGGGGGAAGTCCTACGAGCAGTACTTC. As protein: CASSLSRRGKSYEQYF.

This clonotype was detected many times. The chain combines TRBV11-2 with TRBJ1-4; TRBD1 matches 7 bases. V shed 5 bases and J 7 bases; nucleotides not matched to a gene: 10. This CDR3 is built from 15 residues. Germline values: CDR1 SGHAT, CDR2 FQNNGV. The CDR3 protein is CASSPRGDRAEKLFF. Written as DNA, the CDR3 is TGTGCCAGCAGCCCAAGAGGGGACAGAGCTGAAAAACTGTTTTTT.

This clonotype has a count of ten or more. V usage is TRBV5-5 and J usage is TRBJ2-7, with 10 bases identical to TRBD2. Germline V lookup: CDR1 SGHKS, CDR2 YYEKEE (reference sequence). The CDR3 sequence is 14 residues long. V lost 4 bases to trimming and J lost 5 bases; unmatched junction nucleotides: 6. Here the CDR3 reads CASSPRLAGDEQYF. The DNA of the CDR3 is TGTGCCAGCAGCCCCCGGCTAGCGGGAGACGAGCAGTACTTC.

The chain couples TRBV11-2 to TRBJ2-1; 8 bases match TRBD2. Looked up from germline, CDR1 is SGHAT and CDR2 is FQNNGV. The V and J ends lost 9 bases and 5 bases, in that order; junction bases with no gene match: 9. This CDR3 has 14 residues. This CDR3 is CASLAGTRDNEQFF. Written as DNA, the CDR3 is TGTGCCAGTTTAGCGGGAACCAGGGACAATGAGCAGTTCTTC. Drawing the rest from reference TRBV11-2 and TRBJ2-1, the complete variable domain is EAGVAQSPRYKIIEKRQSVAFWCNPISGHATLYWYQQILGQGPKLLIQFQNNGVVDDSQLPKDRFSAERLKGVDSTLKIQPAKLEDSAVYLCASLAGTRDNEQFFGPGTRLTVL.

This clonotype has just a few counts. Here the CDR3 reads CASTDGGVYNSPLHF. CDR3 DNA sequence: TGTGCCAGCACCGACGGGGGTGTCTATAATTCACCCCTCCACTTT. The chain has TRBV6-1 and TRBJ1-6; possibly TRBD1 for D (5 bases). Germline CDR1 and CDR2: MNHNS and SASEGT. This CDR3 comprises 15 residues. V lost 7 bases and J 3 bases, leaving 13 bases between the germline ends.

This clonotype occurred a few times. This sequence joins TRBV20-1 and TRBJ2-3; possibly TRBD2 for D (5 bases). This CDR3 comprises 12 residues. Germline V gives CDR1 DFQATT, CDR2 SNEGSKA (reference sequence). V was clipped by 3 bases and J by 2 bases, with 6 bases between them. Written as DNA, the CDR3 is TGCAGTGCTAGGCGGGTCACAGATACGCAGTATTTT. Translated, it gives CSARRVTDTQYF.